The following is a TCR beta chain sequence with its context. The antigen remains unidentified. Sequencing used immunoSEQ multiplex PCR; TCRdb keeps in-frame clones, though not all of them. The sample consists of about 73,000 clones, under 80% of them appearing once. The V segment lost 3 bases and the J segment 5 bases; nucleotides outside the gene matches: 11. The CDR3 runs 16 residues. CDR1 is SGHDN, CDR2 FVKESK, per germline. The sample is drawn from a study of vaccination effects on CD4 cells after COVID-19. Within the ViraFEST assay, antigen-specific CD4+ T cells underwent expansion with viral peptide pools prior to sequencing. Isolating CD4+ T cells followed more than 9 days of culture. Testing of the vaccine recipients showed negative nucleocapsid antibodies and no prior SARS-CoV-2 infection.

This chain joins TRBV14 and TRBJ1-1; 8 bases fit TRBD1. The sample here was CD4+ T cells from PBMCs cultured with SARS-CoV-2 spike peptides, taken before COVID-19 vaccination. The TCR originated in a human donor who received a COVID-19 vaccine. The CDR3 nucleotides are TGTGCCAGCAGCCAGGATCTGGGACAGGTCAGGACTGAAGCTTTCTTT. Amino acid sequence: CASSQDLGQVRTEAFF.